The source of this T cell receptor beta chain is a study of a mutant IDH1 vaccine in newly diagnosed glioma. About the study: Treated individuals were roughly 62% male and roughly 40% female, averaging approximately 40 years of age.

The sample's time point: baseline, week 1 (first vaccination visit). The treatment here: pre-vaccination baseline after standard-of-care therapy. New astrocytomas of WHO grade 3 or 4 that were IDH1-mutant and ATRX-lost were found in the donors. This table comes from immunoSEQ multiplex PCR, and its TCRdb copy is limited to in-frame clones, with some not included. The sample holds tens of thousands of clones, about 78% seen once. The CDR3 is 15 amino acids. The germline V gene has CDR1 SQVTM and CDR2 ANQGSEA. The V end lost 3 bases, the J end lost 9 bases, and 21 bases lay between the germline ends. This clonotype originated in a man aged 35 to 55 with glioma. Some clones in this sample may be carry-over from other donors' samples. This chain links TRBV29-1 with TRBJ2-1; TRBD1 might be the D (6 bases). This specimen consisted of PBMCs, obtained from a glioma patient treated with radiotherapy, temozolomide or both. CDR3 loop: CSVDSGQYLGSEQFF. Here the CDR3 DNA reads TGCAGCGTTGATTCTGGACAGTACCTTGGGAGTGAGCAGTTCTTC.